This TCR beta chain is from a study of blood T cell repertoires in COVID-19. Looking at the study overall: Sources were T cells, B-cell-depleted T cells, or PBMCs; the material itself was cDNA or gDNA.

Trimming at V came to 7 bases and at J to 6 bases, leaving 6 bases not matched to a gene. The CDR3 length is 13 residues. Methods used by the authors: Amplified reference gene primers provided the basis for estimating nucleated cell counts. Data came from immunoSEQ multiplex PCR; TCRdb stores just in-frame clones and leaves some out. V, J and clone size derive from that table, while D and trimming were established from the DNA sequence. The table lists roughly 63,000 clones, roughly 74% of them singletons. The sample consisted of peripheral blood. The clonotype was recovered from a woman at least 80 years old with acute or convalescent COVID-19. V is TRBV12-3 or TRBV12-4 and J is TRBJ2-3; 8 bases are shared with TRBD2. The CDR3 DNA follows: TGTGCCAGCATCTTAACGGGAGGGGATACGCAGTATTTT. Translation gives CASILTGGDTQYF.